These 6 T cell receptor beta chains were sequenced from one sample in a study of T cell responses to AZD1222 COVID-19 vaccine. The repertoire was sequenced with immunoSEQ multiplex PCR; TCRdb's copy has only in-frame clones and lacks some. The sample includes around 140,000 clones, about 89% of them seen just once. The sample here was peripheral blood, taken on day 0 of AZD1222 vaccination. All receptors derive from an adult in good health.

The CDR3: CASSIVAGGTTDTQYF. The CDR3 DNA follows: TGTGCCAGTAGTATAGTAGCGGGAGGAACCACAGATACGCAGTATTTT. The rearrangement links TRBV19 to TRBJ2-3; 10 bases are shared with TRBD2. Per germline, CDR1 LNHDA and CDR2 SQIVND (reference sequence). Trimming at V came to 1 base and at J to 2 bases, leaving 3 bases not matched to a gene. The CDR3 loop spans 16 amino acids.

This sequence joins TRBV28 and TRBJ1-1; D is uncertain. CDR3 length: 14 residues. Germline assignment: CDR1 MDHEN and CDR2 SYDVKM. V lost 5 bases to trimming and J lost 4 bases, with 14 bases between them. The CDR3 loop is CASSLALGSTEAFF. The CDR3 nucleotides read TGTGCCAGCAGTCTGGCCCTCGGTAGCACTGAAGCTTTCTTT.

The chain couples TRBV5-6 to TRBJ2-1, with D tentatively TRBD1 or TRBD2 (5 bases each). CDR3 size: 15 residues. Trimming took off 1 base at V and 6 bases at J, with 14 bases between the two ends. Germline lookup yields CDR1 SGHDT and CDR2 YYEEEE. The CDR3 here is CASSLWGSGRNEQFF. The CDR3 DNA sequence: TGTGCCAGCAGCTTGTGGGGGAGTGGTCGCAATGAGCAGTTCTTC.

This clone was found once. One end of the junction does not line up with germline, which may come from a read error. The chain recombines TRBV7-8 with TRBJ2-7; no reliable D call. Germline V gene lookup returns CDR1 SGHVS and CDR2 FQNEAQ. This CDR3 has 12 amino acids. DNA of the CDR3: TGTGCCGGCAGCTTAGAGTTAGGGGAGCAGTACTTC. Its translation is CAGSLELGEQYF.

Only a few counts were recorded for this clone. This chain connects TRBV11-2 to TRBJ1-1, with D perhaps TRBD1 (6 bases). Germline values: CDR1 SGHAT, CDR2 FQNNGV. Trimming took off 3 bases at V and 1 base at J, with 24 bases between the two ends. CDR3 size: 19 residues. The CDR3 nucleotides read TGTGCCAGCAGCTTTTTAAGGATTCTGGCAGGGGTTGGGAACACTGAAGCTTTCTTT. Amino acids: CASSFLRILAGVGNTEAFF.

This clone showed up just a few times. This chain links TRBV7-3 with TRBJ2-1; TRBD1 or TRBD2 may be the D gene (5 bases each). The V end was cut by 0 bases, the J end by 6 bases, with 15 bases between. Germline assignment: CDR1 SGHTA and CDR2 FQGTGA. CDR3 length: 16 amino acids. CDR3 amino acids: CASSLTAGASPNEQFF. The CDR3 nucleotides are TGTGCCAGCAGCTTAACGGCCGGGGCCTCCCCCAATGAGCAGTTCTTC.